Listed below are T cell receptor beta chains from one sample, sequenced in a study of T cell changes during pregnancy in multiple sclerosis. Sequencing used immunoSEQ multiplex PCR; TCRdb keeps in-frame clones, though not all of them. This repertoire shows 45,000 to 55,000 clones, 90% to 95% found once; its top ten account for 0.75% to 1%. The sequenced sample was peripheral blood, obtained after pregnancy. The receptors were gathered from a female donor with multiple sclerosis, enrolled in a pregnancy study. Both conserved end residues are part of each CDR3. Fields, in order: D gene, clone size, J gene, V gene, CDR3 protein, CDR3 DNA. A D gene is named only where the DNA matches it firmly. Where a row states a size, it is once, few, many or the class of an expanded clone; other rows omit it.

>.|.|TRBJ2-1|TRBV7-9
CASSQSGDEQFF
TGTGCCAGCAGCCAATCCGGGGATGAGCAGTTCTTC
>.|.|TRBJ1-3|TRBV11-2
CASSLEPGSGNTIYF
TGTGCCAGCAGCTTAGAACCGGGGTCCGGAAACACCATATATTTT
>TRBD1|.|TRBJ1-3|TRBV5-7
CASSLPRQGNSGNTIYF
TGTGCCAGCAGCCTTCCGCGACAGGGAAACTCTGGAAACACCATATATTTT
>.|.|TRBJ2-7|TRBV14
CASRDRLLGEQYF
TGTGCCAGCAGGGACAGACTACTAGGAGAGCAGTACTTC
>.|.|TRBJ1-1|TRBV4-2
CASSQVGLMNTEAFF
TGTGCCAGCAGCCAAGTTGGCCTCATGAACACTGAAGCTTTCTTT
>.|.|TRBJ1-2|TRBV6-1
CASRQRTNPYGYTF
TGTGCCAGCAGACAAAGGACTAACCCCTATGGCTACACCTTC
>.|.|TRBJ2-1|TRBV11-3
CASSFSSSYNEQFF
TGTGCCAGCAGCTTCTCGAGCTCCTACAATGAGCAGTTCTTC
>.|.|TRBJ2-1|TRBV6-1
CASSESGDFPYNEQFF
TGTGCCAGCAGTGAATCCGGGGACTTCCCCTACAATGAGCAGTTCTTC
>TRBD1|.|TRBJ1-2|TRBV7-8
CASSLVPGQGNYGYTF
TGTGCCAGCAGCTTAGTGCCGGGACAGGGGAACTATGGCTACACCTTC
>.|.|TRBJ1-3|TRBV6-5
CASSLGGSGNTIYF
TGTGCCAGCAGTTTAGGGGGCTCTGGAAACACCATATATTTT
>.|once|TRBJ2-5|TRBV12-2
CASRSATGLAETQYF
TGTGCAAGTCGCTCAGCGACAGGGCTGGCAGAGACCCAGTACTTC
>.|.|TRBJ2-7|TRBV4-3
CASSQERGSYEQYF
TGCGCCAGCAGCCAAGAAAGGGGCAGCTACGAGCAGTACTTC
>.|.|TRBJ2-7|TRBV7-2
CASSLSRTYEQYF
TGTGCCAGCAGCTTATCGCGGACCTACGAGCAGTACTTC
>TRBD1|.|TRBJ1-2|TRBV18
CASSPPTDRGHGYTF
TGTGCCAGCTCACCACCTACGGACAGGGGGCACGGCTACACCTTC
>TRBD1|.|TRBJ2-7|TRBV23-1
CASSPGTVLYEQYF
TGCGCCAGCAGTCCGGGGACAGTTCTCTACGAGCAGTACTTC
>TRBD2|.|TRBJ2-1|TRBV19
CASSNSGGRSYNEQFF
TGTGCCAGTAGTAATAGCGGGGGACGCTCCTACAATGAGCAGTTCTTC
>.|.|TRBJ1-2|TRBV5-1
CASRDSYGYTF
TGCGCCAGCAGGGACAGCTATGGCTACACCTTC
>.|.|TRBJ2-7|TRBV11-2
CASSLGPATYEQYF
TGTGCCAGCAGCTTAGGTCCCGCTACCTACGAGCAGTACTTC
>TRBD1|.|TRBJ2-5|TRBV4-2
CASSQVDQGAETQYF
TGTGCCAGCAGCCAAGTAGACCAGGGGGCAGAGACCCAGTACTTC
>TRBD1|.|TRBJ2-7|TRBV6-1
CASSENGGDSSYEQYF
TGTGCCAGCAGTGAAAATGGTGGGGACAGCTCCTACGAGCAGTACTTC
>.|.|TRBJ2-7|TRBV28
CASRMFGVYEQYF
TGTGCCAGCAGAATGTTTGGAGTCTACGAGCAGTACTTC
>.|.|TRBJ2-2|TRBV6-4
CASSLELGAVTGELFF
TGTGCCAGCAGTCTGGAGTTAGGGGCTGTCACCGGGGAGCTGTTTTTT
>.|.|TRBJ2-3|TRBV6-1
CASREHTDTQYF
TGTGCCAGCAGGGAACACACAGATACGCAGTATTTT
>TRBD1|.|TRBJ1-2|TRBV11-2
CASSFRQGATSYGYTF
TGTGCCAGCAGCTTTAGACAGGGCGCCACTTCATATGGCTACACCTTC
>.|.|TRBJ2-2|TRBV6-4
CASNEQGTGELFF
TGTGCCAGCAATGAACAGGGCACCGGGGAGCTGTTTTTT
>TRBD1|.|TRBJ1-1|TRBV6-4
CASSEDRGRGRTEAFF
TGTGCCAGCAGTGAAGACAGGGGGCGGGGAAGGACTGAAGCTTTCTTT
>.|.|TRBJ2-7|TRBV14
CASSPRPGEQYF
TGTGCCAGCAGCCCACGACCGGGGGAGCAGTACTTC
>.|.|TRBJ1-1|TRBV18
CASSLLNTEAFF
TGTGCCAGCTCACTCCTAAACACTGAAGCTTTCTTT
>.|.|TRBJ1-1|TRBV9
CASTSGRQSSEAFF
TGTGCCAGCACTTCAGGGAGGCAGTCCTCTGAAGCTTTCTTT
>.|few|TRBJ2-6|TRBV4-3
CASSQDYGSGANVLTF
TGCGCCAGCAGCCAAGATTACGGCTCTGGGGCCAACGTCCTGACTTTC
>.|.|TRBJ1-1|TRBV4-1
CASSPIRGPGGLNTEAFF
TGCGCCAGCAGCCCAATCAGGGGCCCGGGGGGGTTGAACACTGAAGCTTTCTTT
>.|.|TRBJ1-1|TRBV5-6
CASSPWMRGTEAFF
TGTGCCAGCAGCCCCTGGATGAGGGGGACTGAAGCTTTCTTT
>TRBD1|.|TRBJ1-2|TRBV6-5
CASSPTGQGRNGYTF
TGTGCCAGCAGTCCGACCGGACAGGGGAGGAATGGCTACACCTTC
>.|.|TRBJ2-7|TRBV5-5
CASSLGHGSYEQYF
TGTGCCAGCAGCTTAGGACACGGTTCCTACGAGCAGTACTTC
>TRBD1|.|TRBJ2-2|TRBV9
CASSARQGAAGELFF
TGTGCCAGCAGCGCAAGACAGGGGGCGGCCGGGGAGCTGTTTTTT
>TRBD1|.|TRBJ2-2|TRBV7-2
CASSRTGGKGGELFF
TGTGCCAGCAGCCGGACAGGGGGCAAGGGCGGGGAGCTGTTTTTT
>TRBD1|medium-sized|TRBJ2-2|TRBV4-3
CASSQDPQGAVGELFF
TGCGCCAGCAGCCAAGATCCACAGGGGGCAGTCGGGGAGCTGTTTTTT
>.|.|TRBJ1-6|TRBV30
CAWKARDHNSPLHF
TGTGCCTGGAAGGCGAGGGATCATAATTCACCCCTCCACTTT
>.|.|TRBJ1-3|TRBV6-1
CASSEAPRGFSGNTIYF
TGTGCCAGCAGTGAAGCGCCCAGGGGCTTCTCTGGAAACACCATATATTTT
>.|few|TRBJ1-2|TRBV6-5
CASSYSAGINYGYTF
TGTGCCAGCAGTTACTCGGCAGGAATTAACTATGGCTACACCTTC
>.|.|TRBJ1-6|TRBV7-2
CASSFREDSPLHF
TGTGCCAGCAGCTTTAGGGAGGATTCACCCCTCCACTTT
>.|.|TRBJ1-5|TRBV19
CASSIDGRVVGQPQHF
TGTGCCAGTAGTATTGATGGCAGGGTGGTCGGTCAGCCCCAGCATTTT